This T cell receptor beta chain appears in the sequencing data of a study of T cell changes during pregnancy in multiple sclerosis. Generated by immunoSEQ multiplex PCR, the TCRdb table keeps only in-frame clones and is missing some. Of fewer than 45,000 clones in the sample, more than 75% were seen once. The CDR3 is made up of 14 amino acids. CDR1 MNHEY and CDR2 SMNVEV come from the germline V gene (reference sequence). J lost 7 bases, V lost 8 bases, and 8 bases had no gene match. The source was CD8+ T cells from peripheral blood mononuclear cells, collected in the third trimester of pregnancy. This receptor was taken from a female donor with multiple sclerosis, enrolled in a pregnancy study. The chain carries TRBV27 and TRBJ2-7; 13 positions agree with TRBD2. CDR3 sequence reads: CASQGLAGTREQYF. The CDR3 nucleotides read TGTGCCAGCCAGGGACTAGCGGGAACTAGGGAGCAGTACTTC.